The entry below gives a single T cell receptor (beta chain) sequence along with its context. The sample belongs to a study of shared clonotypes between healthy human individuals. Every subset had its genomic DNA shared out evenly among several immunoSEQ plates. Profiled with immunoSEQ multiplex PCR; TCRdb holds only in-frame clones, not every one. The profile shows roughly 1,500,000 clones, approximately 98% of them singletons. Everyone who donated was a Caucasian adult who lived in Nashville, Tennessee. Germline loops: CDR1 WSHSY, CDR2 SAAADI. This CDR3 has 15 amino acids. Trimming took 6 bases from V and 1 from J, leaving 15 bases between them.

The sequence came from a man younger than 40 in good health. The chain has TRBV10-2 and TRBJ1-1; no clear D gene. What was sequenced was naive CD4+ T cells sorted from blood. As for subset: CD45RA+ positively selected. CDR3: CASRNLINQNTEAFF. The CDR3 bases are TGCGCCAGCAGGAACCTCATAAACCAGAACACTGAAGCTTTCTTT.